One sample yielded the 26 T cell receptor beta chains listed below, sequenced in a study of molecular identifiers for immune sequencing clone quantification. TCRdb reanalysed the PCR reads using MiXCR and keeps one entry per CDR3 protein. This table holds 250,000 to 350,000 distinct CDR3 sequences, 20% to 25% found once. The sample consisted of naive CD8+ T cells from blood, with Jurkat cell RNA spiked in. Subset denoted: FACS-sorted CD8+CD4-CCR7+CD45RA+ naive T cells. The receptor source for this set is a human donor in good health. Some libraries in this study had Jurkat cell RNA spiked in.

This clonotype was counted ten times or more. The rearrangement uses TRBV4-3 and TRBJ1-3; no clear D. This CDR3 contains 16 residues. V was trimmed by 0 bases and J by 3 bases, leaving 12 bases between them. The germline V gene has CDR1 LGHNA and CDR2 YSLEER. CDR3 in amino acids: CASSQDQAGDGNTIYF. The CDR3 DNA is TGCGCCAGCAGCCAAGATCAGGCGGGAGATGGAAACACCATATATTTT.

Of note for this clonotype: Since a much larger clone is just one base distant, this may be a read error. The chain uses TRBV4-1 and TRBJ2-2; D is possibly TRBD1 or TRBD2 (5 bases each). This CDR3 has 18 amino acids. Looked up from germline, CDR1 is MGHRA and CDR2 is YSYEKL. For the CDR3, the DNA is TGCGCCAGCAGCCTCACCCTACTGGGACCTATGAACACCGGGGAGCTGCTTTTT. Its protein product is CASSLTLLGPMNTGELLF.

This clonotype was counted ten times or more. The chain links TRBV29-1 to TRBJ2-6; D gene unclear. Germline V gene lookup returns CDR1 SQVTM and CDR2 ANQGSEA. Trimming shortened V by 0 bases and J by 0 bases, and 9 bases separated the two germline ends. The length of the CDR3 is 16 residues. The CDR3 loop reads CSVEDRTSSGANVLTF. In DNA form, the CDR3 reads TGCAGCGTTGAAGACAGAACCAGCTCTGGGGCCAACGTCCTGACTTTC.

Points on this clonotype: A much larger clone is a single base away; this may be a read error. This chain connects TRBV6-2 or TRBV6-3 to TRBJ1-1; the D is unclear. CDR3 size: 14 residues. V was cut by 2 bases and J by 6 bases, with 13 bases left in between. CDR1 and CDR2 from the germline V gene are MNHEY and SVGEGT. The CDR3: CASSYGIAIPEAFF. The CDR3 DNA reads TGTGCCAGCAGTTACGGGATTGCAATACCTGAAGCTTTCTTT.

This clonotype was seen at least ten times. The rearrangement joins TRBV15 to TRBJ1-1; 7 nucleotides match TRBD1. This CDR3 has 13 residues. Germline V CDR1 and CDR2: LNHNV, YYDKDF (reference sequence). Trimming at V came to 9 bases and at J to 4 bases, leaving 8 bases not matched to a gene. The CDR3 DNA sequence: TGTGCCACAGGAGGGACAGCGGCCACTGAAGCTTTCTTT. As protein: CATGGTAATEAFF.

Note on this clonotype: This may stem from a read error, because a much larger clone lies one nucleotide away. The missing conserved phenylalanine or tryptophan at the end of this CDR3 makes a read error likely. The CDR3 is CASSRVIWAEAFS. CDR3 nucleotide sequence: TGTGCCAGCAGCAGGGTGATTTGGGCTGAAGCTTTCTCT. The chain is built from TRBV6-5 and TRBJ1-1; D is possibly TRBD1 (5 bases). Germline CDR1 and CDR2: MNHEY and SVGAGI. This CDR3 comprises 13 residues. V gave up 6 bases and J gave up 6 bases, with 14 bases separating them.

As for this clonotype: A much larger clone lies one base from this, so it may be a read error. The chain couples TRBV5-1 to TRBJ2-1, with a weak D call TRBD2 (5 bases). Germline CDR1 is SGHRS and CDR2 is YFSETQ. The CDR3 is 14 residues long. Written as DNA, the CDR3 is TGCGCCAGCAGCCTGGAGGTCGCGACGAATGAGAAGTTCTTC. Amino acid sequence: CASSLEVATNEKFF.

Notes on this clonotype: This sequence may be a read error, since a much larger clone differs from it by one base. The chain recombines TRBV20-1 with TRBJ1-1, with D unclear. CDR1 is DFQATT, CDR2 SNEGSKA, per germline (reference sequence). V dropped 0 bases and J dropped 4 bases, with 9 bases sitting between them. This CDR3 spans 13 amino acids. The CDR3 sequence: CSARDEASTEAFF. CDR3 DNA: TGCAGTGCTAGAGATGAAGCGAGCACTGAAGCTTTCTTT.

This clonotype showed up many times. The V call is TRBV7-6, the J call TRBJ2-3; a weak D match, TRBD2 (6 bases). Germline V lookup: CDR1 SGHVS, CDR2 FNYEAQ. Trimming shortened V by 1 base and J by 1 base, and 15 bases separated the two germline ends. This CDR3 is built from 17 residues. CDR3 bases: TGTGCCAGCAGCTTAGAAGGCGGGATTTTCGGCACAGATACGCAGTATTTT. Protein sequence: CASSLEGGIFGTDTQYF.

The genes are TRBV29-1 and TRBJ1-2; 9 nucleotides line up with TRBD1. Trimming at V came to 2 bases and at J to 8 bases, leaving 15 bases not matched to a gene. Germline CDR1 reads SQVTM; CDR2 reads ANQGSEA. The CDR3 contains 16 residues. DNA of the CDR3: TGCAGCGTTGAACGGTCCTCGGGACAGGGTGAAGCGGGCTACACCTTC. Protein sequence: CSVERSSGQGEAGYTF.

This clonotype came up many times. CDR3 in amino acids: CASSSSPGTADTQYF. In DNA, the CDR3 is TGTGCCAGTAGTAGCTCCCCCGGGACAGCAGATACGCAGTATTTT. The V call is TRBV19, the J call TRBJ2-3; 7 nucleotides align to TRBD1. The CDR3 runs 15 residues. Germline CDR1 LNHDA, CDR2 SQIVND (reference sequence). The V gene end was trimmed by 4 bases and the J gene end by 4 bases; junction bases not matched to a gene: 8.

DNA for the CDR3: TGTGCCAGCGCTGATGTGTTCGGGCTAGCGGGATTTAAATCTCCTCCAGATACGCAGTATTTT. Translating it yields CASADVFGLAGFKSPPDTQYF. The chain combines TRBV25-1 with TRBJ2-3; 9 bases are a match to TRBD2. Germline V gives CDR1 MGHDK, CDR2 SYGVNS. CDR3 length: 21 residues. Trimming cost V 8 bases and J 4 bases; bases outside gene matches: 28.

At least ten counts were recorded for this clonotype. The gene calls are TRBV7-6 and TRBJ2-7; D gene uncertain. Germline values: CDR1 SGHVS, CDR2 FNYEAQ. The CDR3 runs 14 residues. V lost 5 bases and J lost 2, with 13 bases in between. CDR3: CASSTSWGAYEQYF. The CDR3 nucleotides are TGTGCCAGCAGCACGAGTTGGGGTGCCTACGAGCAGTACTTC.

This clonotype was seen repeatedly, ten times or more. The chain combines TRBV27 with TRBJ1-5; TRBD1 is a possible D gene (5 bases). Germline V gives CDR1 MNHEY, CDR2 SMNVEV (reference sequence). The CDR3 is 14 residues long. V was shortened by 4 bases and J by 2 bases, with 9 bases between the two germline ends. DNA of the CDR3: TGTGCCAGCAGTTACGGGGGGGGCAATCAGCCCCAGCATTTT. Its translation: CASSYGGGNQPQHF.

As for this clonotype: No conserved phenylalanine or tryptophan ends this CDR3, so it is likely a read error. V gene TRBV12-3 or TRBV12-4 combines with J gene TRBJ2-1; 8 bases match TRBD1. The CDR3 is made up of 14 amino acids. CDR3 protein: CASSPGTGDNGQFL. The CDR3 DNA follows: TGTGCCAGCAGCCCCGGGACAGGAGACAATGGGCAGTTCCTC.

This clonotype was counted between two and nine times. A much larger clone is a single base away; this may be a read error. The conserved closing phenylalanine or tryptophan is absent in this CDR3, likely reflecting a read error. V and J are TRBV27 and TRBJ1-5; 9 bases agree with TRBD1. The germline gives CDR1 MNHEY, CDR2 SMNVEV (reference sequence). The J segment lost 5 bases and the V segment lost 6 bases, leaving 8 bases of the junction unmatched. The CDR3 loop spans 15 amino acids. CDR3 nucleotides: TGTGCCAGCAGCCCAACCGACAGGGGGGATCAGCCCCAGCATCTT. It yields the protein CASSPTDRGDQPQHL.

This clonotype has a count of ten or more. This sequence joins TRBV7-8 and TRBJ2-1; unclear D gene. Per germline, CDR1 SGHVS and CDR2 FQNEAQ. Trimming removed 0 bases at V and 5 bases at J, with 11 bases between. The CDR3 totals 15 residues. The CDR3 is CASSLAWSRNNEQFF. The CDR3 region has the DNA TGTGCCAGCAGCTTAGCTTGGTCGAGGAACAATGAGCAGTTCTTC.

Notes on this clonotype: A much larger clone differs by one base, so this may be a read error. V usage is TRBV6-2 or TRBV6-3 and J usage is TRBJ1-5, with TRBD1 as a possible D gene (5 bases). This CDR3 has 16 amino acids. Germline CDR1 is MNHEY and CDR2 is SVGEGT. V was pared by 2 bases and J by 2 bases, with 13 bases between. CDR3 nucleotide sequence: TGTGCCAGCAGTTACCTCCCGACAGATGGCAATCAGCCCCAGCATTTT. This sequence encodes CASSYLPTDGNQPQHF.

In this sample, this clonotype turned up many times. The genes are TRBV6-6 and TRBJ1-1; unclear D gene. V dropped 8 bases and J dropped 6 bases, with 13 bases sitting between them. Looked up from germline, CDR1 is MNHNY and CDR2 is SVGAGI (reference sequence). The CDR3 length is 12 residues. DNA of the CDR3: TGTGCCAGCTCCCTAGGCGTGGCTGAAGCTTTCTTT. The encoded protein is CASSLGVAEAFF.

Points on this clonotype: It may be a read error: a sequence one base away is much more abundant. The CDR3 protein is CASDTGRGSGNTIYF. Written as DNA, the CDR3 is TGTGCCTCGGATACGGGACGGGGCTCTGGAAACACCATATATTTT. The chain couples TRBV30 to TRBJ1-3, with D tentatively TRBD1 (5 bases). V lost 7 bases, J lost 0 bases, and 16 bases lay in between. The CDR3 covers 15 residues. The germline V gene encodes CDR1 GTSNPN and CDR2 SVGIG (reference sequence).

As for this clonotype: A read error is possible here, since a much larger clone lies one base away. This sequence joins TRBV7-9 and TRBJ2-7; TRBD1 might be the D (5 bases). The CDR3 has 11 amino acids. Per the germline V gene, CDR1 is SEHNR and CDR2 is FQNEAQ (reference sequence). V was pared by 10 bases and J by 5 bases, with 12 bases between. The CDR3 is CATNQGHEQYF. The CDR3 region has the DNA TGTGCCACCAATCAGGGTCACGAGCAGTACTTC.

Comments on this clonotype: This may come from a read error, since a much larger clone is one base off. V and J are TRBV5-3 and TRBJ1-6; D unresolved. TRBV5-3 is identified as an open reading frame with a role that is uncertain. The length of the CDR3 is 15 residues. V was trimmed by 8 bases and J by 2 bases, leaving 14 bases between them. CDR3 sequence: CASSRESPYNSPLHF. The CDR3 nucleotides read TGTGCCAGCAGCCGCGAAAGCCCCTATAATTCACCCCTCCACTTT.

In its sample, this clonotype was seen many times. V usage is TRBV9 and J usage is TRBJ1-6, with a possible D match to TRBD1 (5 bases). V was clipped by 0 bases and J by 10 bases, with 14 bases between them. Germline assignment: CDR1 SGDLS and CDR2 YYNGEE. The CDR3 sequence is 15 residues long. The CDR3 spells CASSVVGRVDSPLHF. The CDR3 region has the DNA TGTGCCAGCAGCGTAGTTGGCAGGGTCGACTCACCCCTCCACTTT.

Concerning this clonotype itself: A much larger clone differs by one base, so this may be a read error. The CDR3 is CASGLEQSGGDEQYF. Here the CDR3 DNA reads TGTGCCAGCGGCTTGGAGCAGTCAGGGGGCGACGAGCAGTACTTC. V and J are TRBV5-6 and TRBJ2-7; 8 bases agree with TRBD1. The CDR3 has 15 amino acids. CDR1 is SGHDT, CDR2 YYEEEE, per germline.

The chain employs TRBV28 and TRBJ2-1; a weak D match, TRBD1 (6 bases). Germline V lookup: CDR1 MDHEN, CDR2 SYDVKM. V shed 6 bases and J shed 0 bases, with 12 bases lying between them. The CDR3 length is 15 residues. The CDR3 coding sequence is TGTGCCAGCAGCTGGGACAAGAGCTCCTACAATGAGCAGTTCTTC. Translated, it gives CASSWDKSSYNEQFF.

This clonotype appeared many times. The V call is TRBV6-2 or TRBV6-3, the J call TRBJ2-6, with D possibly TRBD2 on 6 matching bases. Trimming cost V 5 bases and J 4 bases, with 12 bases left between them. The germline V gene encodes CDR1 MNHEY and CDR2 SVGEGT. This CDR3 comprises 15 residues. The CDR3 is CASSGGKRGANVLTF. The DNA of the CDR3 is TGTGCCAGCAGTGGGGGGAAAAGGGGGGCCAACGTCCTGACTTTC.